The rows below give T cell receptor beta chains drawn from one sample of a study of identical twins. TCRdb used MiXCR to reprocess the 5' RACE reads, holding one entry per CDR3 protein. The sample lists 500,000 to 650,000 distinct CDR3 sequences, about a fifth seen once, with about 0.5% in the top ten. The same data also contributed to another study, on yellow fever vaccine responses in identical twins.

The sample taken for sequencing was CD4+ T cells sorted from blood. The source is a woman under 30 in good health. The CDR3 runs from the conserved cysteine through the conserved F or W. The D gene is left open where the match is weak. A clone size is listed for some rows: how often the clone was seen (once, few, many), or a class if it is expanded.

J: TRBJ2-1
size: -
D: -
V: TRBV6-1
CDR3: CASSVSQGTYNEQFF
DNA: TGTGCCAGCAGTGTTTCGCAGGGCACTTACAATGAGCAGTTCTTC

J: TRBJ2-5
size: -
D: TRBD2
V: TRBV5-4
CDR3: CASSLSLAGANQETQYF
DNA: TGTGCCAGCAGCTTGAGCCTAGCGGGAGCCAACCAAGAGACCCAGTACTTC

J: TRBJ2-7
size: few
D: -
V: TRBV11-2
CDR3: CASSYAGTPLPYEQYF
DNA: TGTGCCAGCAGCTACGCCGGGACCCCACTTCCCTACGAGCAGTACTTC

J: TRBJ2-2
size: few
D: TRBD2
V: TRBV7-6
CDR3: CASSHRTSGTAGELFF
DNA: TGTGCCAGCAGCCACCGGACTAGCGGGACGGCCGGGGAGCTGTTTTTT

J: TRBJ2-1
size: few
D: TRBD1
V: TRBV4-1
CDR3: CASSHPPGGPSYNEQFF
DNA: TGCGCCAGCAGCCACCCCCCAGGGGGCCCATCCTACAATGAGCAGTTCTTC

J: TRBJ2-3
size: few
D: -
V: TRBV20-1
CDR3: CSAPPGRALAQTDTQYF
DNA: TGCAGTGCTCCCCCGGGCAGGGCACTAGCACAGACAGATACGCAGTATTTT

J: TRBJ2-2
size: -
D: TRBD1
V: TRBV18
CDR3: CASSLHPDRGAGELFF
DNA: TGTGCCAGCTCACTACACCCGGACAGGGGAGCCGGGGAGCTGTTTTTT

J: TRBJ2-5
size: few
D: TRBD1
V: TRBV9
CDR3: CASSEGQGRQTQYF
DNA: TGTGCCAGCAGCGAGGGACAGGGTCGACAGACCCAGTACTTC

J: TRBJ2-3
size: few
D: TRBD2
V: TRBV7-2
CDR3: CASKGTSGGGDTQYF
DNA: TGTGCCAGCAAGGGGACTAGCGGTGGAGGAGATACGCAGTATTTT

J: TRBJ2-5
size: -
D: -
V: TRBV3-1
CDR3: CASSQDEGGGQETQYF
DNA: TGTGCCAGCAGCCAAGATGAGGGGGGGGGTCAAGAGACCCAGTACTTC

J: TRBJ1-1
size: many
D: TRBD1
V: TRBV7-2
CDR3: CASSLGGQGATQGLIF
DNA: TGTGCCAGCAGCTTAGGCGGTCAGGGGGCTACCCAGGGGTTAATCTTT

J: TRBJ2-5
size: -
D: -
V: TRBV9
CDR3: CASSAQGGETQYF
DNA: TGTGCCAGCAGCGCACAGGGAGGGGAGACCCAGTACTTC

J: TRBJ2-3
size: -
D: -
V: TRBV2
CDR3: CASWDAPQATDTQYF
DNA: TGTGCCAGCTGGGACGCCCCCCAAGCTACAGATACGCAGTATTTT

J: TRBJ1-1
size: -
D: -
V: TRBV7-2
CDR3: CASSLSVDTEAFF
DNA: TGTGCCAGCAGCTTATCTGTAGACACTGAAGCTTTCTTT

J: TRBJ2-7
size: few
D: TRBD2
V: TRBV12-3/TRBV12-4
CDR3: CASSFTRDPASGRPYYEQYF
DNA: TGTGCCAGCAGCTTTACGAGGGATCCGGCTAGCGGGAGGCCATACTACGAGCAGTACTTC

J: TRBJ2-1
size: -
D: -
V: TRBV11-3
CDR3: CASSLDGDSYNEQFF
DNA: TGTGCCAGCAGCTTAGATGGAGACTCTTACAATGAGCAGTTCTTC

J: TRBJ2-3
size: few
D: TRBD2
V: TRBV6-1
CDR3: CASRALAGTGTDTQYF
DNA: TGTGCCAGCAGAGCACTAGCGGGGACTGGCACAGATACGCAGTATTTT

J: TRBJ2-5
size: -
D: TRBD1
V: TRBV5-1
CDR3: CASSPEDRGRETQYF
DNA: TGCGCCAGCAGCCCCGAGGACAGGGGGCGGGAGACCCAGTACTTC